This T cell receptor beta chain stems from a study of cytomegalovirus exposure and HLA in healthy donors. This PCR relied on a set of 60 Vbeta primers and 13 Jbeta primers. Clones were read by immunoSEQ multiplex PCR, and TCRdb kept only the in-frame ones, dropping some. This table holds some 140,000 clones, 65% to 80% found once. In nominal health when sampled, donors likely had unrecorded immune exposures nonetheless. The sequence derives from a woman aged 18-35 years in good health and CMV-seronegative. The sequencing input was PBMCs.

CDR3 region: CASSSLGLAGSAGPYEQYF. The CDR3 nucleotides read TGTGCCAGCAGCTCCCTGGGACTAGCGGGATCAGCAGGACCCTACGAGCAGTACTTC. V is TRBV11-2 and J is TRBJ2-7; 13 bases are shared with TRBD2. V trimming: 4 bases; J trimming: 2 bases; junction bases outside the gene matches: 14. From germline, CDR1 is SGHAT and CDR2 FQNNGV. This CDR3 spans 19 amino acids. The full variable domain, completed using reference TRBV11-2 and TRBJ2-7, is EAGVAQSPRYKIIEKRQSVAFWCNPISGHATLYWYQQILGQGPKLLIQFQNNGVVDDSQLPKDRFSAERLKGVDSTLKIQPAKLEDSAVYLCASSSLGLAGSAGPYEQYFGPGTRLTVT.